This T cell receptor beta chain was identified in a study of T cells in Graves' hyperthyroidism and ophthalmopathy. It was RNA transcripts that yielded the amplified TCR beta CDR3 regions. The HTBI primer set drove a first-round RT-PCR of the TCR CDR3. TCRdb ran MiXCR on the multiplex PCR reads and lists one entry per CDR3 protein. The sample holds about 400,000 distinct CDR3 sequences, 14% to 15% seen once. This CDR3 has 13 amino acids. Per the germline V gene, CDR1 is SGHRS and CDR2 is YFSETQ. A note on this clonotype: This may be a read error, as it is one base from a much larger clone.

Sequencing was done on a sample of blood. V and J are TRBV5-1 and TRBJ1-1; perhaps TRBD1 as D (6 bases). The source of this sequence is a woman aged 25 to 39 with Graves' hyperthyroidism. Here the CDR3 DNA reads TGCGCCAACAGCTTCCAAGAACAGGGATTGACTTTCTTT. As protein: CANSFQEQGLTFF.